This paragraph reports one T cell receptor beta chain. Its cognate antigen is unknown. The sample is drawn from a study of T-cell memory formation after mild COVID-19. Findings and limits, study-wide: Unconfirmed was the SARS-CoV-2 specificity of second-wave clones that peaked on day 37. CD4+ clones that contracted lay mainly in CM and EM; CD8+ ones lay in EMRA. Pre-infection memory contained some responding clones, which suggested that cross-reactive memory had joined.

TCRdb recomputed calls from the 5' RACE reads with MiXCR, one row per CDR3 protein. Of about 180,000 distinct CDR3 sequences detected, 16% appear once; the ten largest clones hold roughly 1.9%. The germline CDR1 and CDR2 sequences are SEHNR and FQNEAQ (reference sequence). Trimming removed 8 bases at V and 6 bases at J, with 13 bases between. The CDR3 is made up of 12 amino acids. This sequence originates from an adult woman who had mild COVID-19 (a few samples of this study predate the infection). Cell type and time point are not known. Input material: PBMCs or a T cell subset sorted from them (not recorded which). V is TRBV7-9 and J is TRBJ1-1; D is undetermined. The CDR3 is CASPGPNAEAFF. In DNA form, the CDR3 reads TGTGCCAGCCCTGGGCCCAACGCTGAAGCTTTCTTT. The full variable domain, with the rest looked up from reference TRBV7-9 and TRBJ1-1, is DTGVSQNPRHKITKRGQNVTFRCDPISEHNRLYWYRQTLGQGPEFLTYFQNEAQLEKSRLLSDRFSAERPKGSFSTLEIQRTEQGDSAMYLCASPGPNAEAFFGQGTRLTVV.